This T cell receptor (beta chain) was sequenced during a study of T cell responses to AZD1222 COVID-19 vaccine. Per the germline V gene, CDR1 is SNHLY and CDR2 is FYNNEI. The CDR3 loop spans 13 amino acids. The V end lost 2 bases, the J end lost 7 bases, and 11 bases lay between the germline ends. This clone has a single count. This table comes from immunoSEQ multiplex PCR, and its TCRdb copy is limited to in-frame clones, with some not included. The sample has around 150,000 clones, roughly nine tenths seen once. This sequence originates from an adult who received the AZD1222 COVID-19 vaccine. The sample in question was peripheral blood, obtained 28 days after the second AZD1222 dose. The chain links TRBV2 to TRBJ1-2; D may be TRBD1 (5 bases). The CDR3 spells CASSENGAGGYTF. For the CDR3, the DNA is TGTGCCAGCAGTGAAAACGGGGCTGGTGGCTACACCTTC.